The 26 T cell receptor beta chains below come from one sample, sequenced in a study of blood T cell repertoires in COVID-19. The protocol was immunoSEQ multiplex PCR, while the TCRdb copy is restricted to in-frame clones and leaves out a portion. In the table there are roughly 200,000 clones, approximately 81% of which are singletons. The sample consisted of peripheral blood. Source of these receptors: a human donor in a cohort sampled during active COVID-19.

The CDR3 sequence: CASSPSPGTGGREQYF. CDR3 sequence (DNA): TGTGCCAGCTCACCATCCCCCGGGACAGGGGGACGCGAGCAGTACTTC. The chain is built from TRBV18 and TRBJ2-7; 11 nucleotides agree with TRBD1. V shed 2 bases, J shed 6 bases, and the junction held 9 bases outside the gene matches. The V gene's germline CDR1 is KGHSH and CDR2 LQKENI. The CDR3 consists of 16 residues. The whole variable domain, remainder taken from reference TRBV18 and TRBJ2-7, is NAGVMQNPRHLVRRRGQEARLRCSPMKGHSHVYWYRQLPEEGLKFMVYLQKENIIDESGMPKERFSAEFPKEGPSILRIQQVVRGDSAAYFCASSPSPGTGGREQYFGPGTRLTVT.

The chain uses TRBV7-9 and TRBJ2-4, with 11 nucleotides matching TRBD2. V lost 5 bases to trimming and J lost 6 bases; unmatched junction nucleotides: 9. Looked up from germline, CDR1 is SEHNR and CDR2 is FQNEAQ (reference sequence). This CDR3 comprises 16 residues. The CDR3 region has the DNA TGTGCCAGCAGCCCACGGCCTAGCGGGGGGCTAAACATTCAGTACTTC. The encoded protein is CASSPRPSGGLNIQYF.

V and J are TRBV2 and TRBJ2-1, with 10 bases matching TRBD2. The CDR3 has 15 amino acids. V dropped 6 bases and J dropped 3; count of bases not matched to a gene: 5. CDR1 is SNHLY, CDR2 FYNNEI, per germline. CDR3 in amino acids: CASSLTSGRYNEQFF. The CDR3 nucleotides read TGTGCCAGCAGCCTGACTAGCGGGCGCTACAATGAGCAGTTCTTC. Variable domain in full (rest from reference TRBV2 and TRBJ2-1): EPEVTQTPSHQVTQMGQEVILRCVPISNHLYFYWYRQILGQKVEFLVSFYNNEISEKSEIFDDQFSVERPDGSNFTLKIRSTKLEDSAMYFCASSLTSGRYNEQFFGPGTRLTVL.

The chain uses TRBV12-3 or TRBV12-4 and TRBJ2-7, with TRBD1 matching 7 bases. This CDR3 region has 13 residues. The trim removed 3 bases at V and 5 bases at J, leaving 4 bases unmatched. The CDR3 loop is CASSLTGQDEQYF. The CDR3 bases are TGTGCCAGCAGTTTGACAGGGCAGGACGAGCAGTACTTC.

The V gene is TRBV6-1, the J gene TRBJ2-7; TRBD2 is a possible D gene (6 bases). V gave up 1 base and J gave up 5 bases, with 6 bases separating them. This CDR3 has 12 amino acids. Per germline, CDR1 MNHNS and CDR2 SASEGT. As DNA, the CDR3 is TGTGCCAGCAGTGAAGGGGAGGACGAGCAGTACGTC. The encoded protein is CASSEGEDEQYV.

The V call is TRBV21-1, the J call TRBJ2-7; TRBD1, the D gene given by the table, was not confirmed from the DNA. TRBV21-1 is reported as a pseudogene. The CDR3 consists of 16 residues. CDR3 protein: CASGKTDRGSQDEQYF. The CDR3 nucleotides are TGTGCCAGCGGAAAGACGGACAGGGGGTCTCAAGACGAGCAGTACTTC.

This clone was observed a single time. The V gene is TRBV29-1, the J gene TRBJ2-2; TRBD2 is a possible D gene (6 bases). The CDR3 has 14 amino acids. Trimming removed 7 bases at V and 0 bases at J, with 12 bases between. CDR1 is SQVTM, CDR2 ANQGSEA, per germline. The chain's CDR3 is CSGRTNANTGELFF. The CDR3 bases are TGCAGCGGGCGGACTAACGCGAACACCGGGGAGCTGTTTTTT.

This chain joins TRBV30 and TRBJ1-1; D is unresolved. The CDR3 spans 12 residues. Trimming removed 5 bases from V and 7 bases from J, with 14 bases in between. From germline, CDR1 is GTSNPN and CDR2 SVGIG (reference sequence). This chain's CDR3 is CAWVPGLNEAFF. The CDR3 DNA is TGTGCCTGGGTGCCCGGTTTAAATGAAGCTTTCTTT. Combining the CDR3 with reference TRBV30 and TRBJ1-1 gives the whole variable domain SQTIHQWPATLVQPVGSPLSLECTVEGTSNPNLYWYRQAAGRGLQLLFYSVGIGQISSEVPQNLSASRPQDRQFILSSKKLLLSDSGFYLCAWVPGLNEAFFGQGTRLTVV.

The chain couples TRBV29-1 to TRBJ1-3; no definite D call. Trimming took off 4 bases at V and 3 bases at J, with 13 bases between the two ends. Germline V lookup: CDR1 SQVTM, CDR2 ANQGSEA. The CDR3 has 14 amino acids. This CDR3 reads CSVGAGSNGNTIYF. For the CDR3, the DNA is TGCAGCGTTGGGGCAGGTAGTAATGGAAACACCATATATTTT.

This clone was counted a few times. The CDR3 loop reads CASSANTRVQPNPNYGYTF. The CDR3 bases are TGTGCCAGCAGCGCAAATACGAGGGTACAACCCAACCCCAACTATGGCTACACCTTC. The V gene is TRBV9, the J gene TRBJ1-2; D unclear. The germline V and J ends were trimmed by 3 bases and 2 bases, with 26 bases remaining between them. The germline CDR1 and CDR2 sequences are SGDLS and YYNGEE. The CDR3 extends over 19 amino acids.

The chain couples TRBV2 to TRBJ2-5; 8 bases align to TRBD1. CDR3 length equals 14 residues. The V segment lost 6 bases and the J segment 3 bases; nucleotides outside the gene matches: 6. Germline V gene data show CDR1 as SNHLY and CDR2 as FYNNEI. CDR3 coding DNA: TGTGCCAGCAGCCTTGACAGGGGTGAAGAGACCCAGTACTTC. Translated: CASSLDRGEETQYF. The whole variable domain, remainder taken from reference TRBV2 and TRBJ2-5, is EPEVTQTPSHQVTQMGQEVILRCVPISNHLYFYWYRQILGQKVEFLVSFYNNEISEKSEIFDDQFSVERPDGSNFTLKIRSTKLEDSAMYFCASSLDRGEETQYFGPGTRLLVL.

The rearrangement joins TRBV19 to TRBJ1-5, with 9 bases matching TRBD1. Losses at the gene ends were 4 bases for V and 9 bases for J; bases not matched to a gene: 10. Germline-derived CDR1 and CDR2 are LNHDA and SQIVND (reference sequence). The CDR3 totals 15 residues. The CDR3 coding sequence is TGTGCCAGTAGTACGCACGGACAGGGGAATGTGCCCCAGCATTTT. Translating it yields CASSTHGQGNVPQHF.

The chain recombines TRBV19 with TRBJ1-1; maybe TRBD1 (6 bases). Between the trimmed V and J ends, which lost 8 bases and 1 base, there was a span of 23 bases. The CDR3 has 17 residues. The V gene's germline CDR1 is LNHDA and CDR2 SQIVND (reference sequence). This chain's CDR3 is CASSKGAGADGNTEAFF. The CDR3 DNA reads TGTGCCAGTTCTAAAGGCGCAGGGGCGGATGGGAACACTGAAGCTTTCTTT.

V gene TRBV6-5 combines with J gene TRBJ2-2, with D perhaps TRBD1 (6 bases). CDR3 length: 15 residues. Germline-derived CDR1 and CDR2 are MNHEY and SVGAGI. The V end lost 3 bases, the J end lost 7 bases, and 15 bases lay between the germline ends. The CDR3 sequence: CASSYVAGAGGELFF. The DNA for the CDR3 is TGTGCCAGCAGTTATGTCGCAGGGGCCGGCGGGGAGCTGTTTTTT.

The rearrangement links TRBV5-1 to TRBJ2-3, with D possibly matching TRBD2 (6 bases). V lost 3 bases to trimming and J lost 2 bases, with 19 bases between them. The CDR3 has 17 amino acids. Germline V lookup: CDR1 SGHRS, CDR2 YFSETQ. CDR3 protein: CASSSYDGGASTDTQYF. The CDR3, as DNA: TGCGCCAGCAGCTCCTACGACGGAGGGGCCTCCACAGATACGCAGTATTTT.

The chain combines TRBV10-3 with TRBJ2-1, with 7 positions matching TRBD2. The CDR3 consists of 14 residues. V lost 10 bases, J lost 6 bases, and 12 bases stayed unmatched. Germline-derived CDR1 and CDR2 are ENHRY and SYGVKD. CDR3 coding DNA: TGTGCCACGGGGGGTTACCTAGGGGCCAATGAGCAGTTCTTC. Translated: CATGGYLGANEQFF.

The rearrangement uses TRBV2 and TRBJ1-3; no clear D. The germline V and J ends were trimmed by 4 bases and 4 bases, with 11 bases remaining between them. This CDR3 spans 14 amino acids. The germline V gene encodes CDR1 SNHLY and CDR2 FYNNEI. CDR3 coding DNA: TGTGCCAGCAGTGGGGTGGGGAGCGGAAACACCATATATTTT. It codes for CASSGVGSGNTIYF.

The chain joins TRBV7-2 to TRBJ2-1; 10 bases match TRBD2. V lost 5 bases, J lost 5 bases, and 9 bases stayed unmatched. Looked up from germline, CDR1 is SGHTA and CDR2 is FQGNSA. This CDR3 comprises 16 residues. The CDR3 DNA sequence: TGTGCCAGCAGCCCATCGGGACTAGCGACCAACAATGAGCAGTTCTTC. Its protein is CASSPSGLATNNEQFF.

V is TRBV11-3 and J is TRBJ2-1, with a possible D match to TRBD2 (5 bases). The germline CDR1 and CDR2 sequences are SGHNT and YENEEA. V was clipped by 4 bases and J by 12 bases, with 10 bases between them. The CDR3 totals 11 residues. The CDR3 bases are TGTGCCAGCAGCTCCGGACTGGGGCAGTTCTTC. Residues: CASSSGLGQFF. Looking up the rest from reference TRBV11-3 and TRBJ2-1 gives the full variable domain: EAGVVQSPRYKIIEKKQPVAFWCNPISGHNTLYWYLQNLGQGPELLIRYENEEAVDDSQLPKDRFSAERLKGVDSTLKIQPAELGDSAVYLCASSSGLGQFFGPGTRLTVL.

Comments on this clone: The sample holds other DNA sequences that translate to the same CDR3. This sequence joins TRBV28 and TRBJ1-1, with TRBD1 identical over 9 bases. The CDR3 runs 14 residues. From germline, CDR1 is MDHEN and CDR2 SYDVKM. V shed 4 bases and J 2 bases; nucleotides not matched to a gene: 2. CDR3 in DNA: TGTGCCAGCAGTTCGGGACAGGGAAACACTGAAGCTTTCTTT. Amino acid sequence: CASSSGQGNTEAFF.

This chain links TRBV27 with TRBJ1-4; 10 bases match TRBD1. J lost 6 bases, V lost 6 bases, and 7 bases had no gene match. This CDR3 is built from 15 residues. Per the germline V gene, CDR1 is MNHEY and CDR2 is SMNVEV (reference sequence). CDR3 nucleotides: TGTGCCAGCAGGGACTACGGGACAGGGGATGAAAAACTGTTTTTT. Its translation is CASRDYGTGDEKLFF.

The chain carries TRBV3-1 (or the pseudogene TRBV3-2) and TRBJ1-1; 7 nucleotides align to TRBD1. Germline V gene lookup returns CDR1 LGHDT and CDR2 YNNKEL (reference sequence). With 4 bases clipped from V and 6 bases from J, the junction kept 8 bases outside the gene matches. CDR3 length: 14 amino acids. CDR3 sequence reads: CASSLQGKGPEAFF. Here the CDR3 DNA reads TGTGCCAGCAGCCTACAGGGGAAGGGTCCTGAAGCTTTCTTT.

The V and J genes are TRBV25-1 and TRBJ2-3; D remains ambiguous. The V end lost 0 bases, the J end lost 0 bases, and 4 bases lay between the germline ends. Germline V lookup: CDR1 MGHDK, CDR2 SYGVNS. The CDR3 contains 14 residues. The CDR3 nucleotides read TGTGCCAGCAGTGAATATGGCAGCACAGATACGCAGTATTTT. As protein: CASSEYGSTDTQYF.

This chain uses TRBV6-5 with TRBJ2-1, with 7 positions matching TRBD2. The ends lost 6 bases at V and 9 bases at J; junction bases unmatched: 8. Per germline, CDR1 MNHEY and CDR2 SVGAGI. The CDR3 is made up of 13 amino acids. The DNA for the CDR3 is TGTGCCAGCAGGGATTGGGGGGGGGTTGAGCAGTTCTTC. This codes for CASRDWGGVEQFF.

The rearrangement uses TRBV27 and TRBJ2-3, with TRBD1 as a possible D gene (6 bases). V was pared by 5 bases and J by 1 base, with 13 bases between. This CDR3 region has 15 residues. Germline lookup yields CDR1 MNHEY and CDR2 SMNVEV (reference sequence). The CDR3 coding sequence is TGTGCCAGCAGTGCCCCAGGGGCAGGCACAGATACGCAGTATTTT. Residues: CASSAPGAGTDTQYF.

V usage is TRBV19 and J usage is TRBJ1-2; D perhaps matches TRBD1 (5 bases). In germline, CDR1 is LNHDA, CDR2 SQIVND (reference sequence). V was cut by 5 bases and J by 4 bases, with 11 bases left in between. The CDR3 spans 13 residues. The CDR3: CASSPSGPYGYTF. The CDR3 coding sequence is TGTGCCAGTAGTCCTTCAGGGCCCTATGGCTACACCTTC.